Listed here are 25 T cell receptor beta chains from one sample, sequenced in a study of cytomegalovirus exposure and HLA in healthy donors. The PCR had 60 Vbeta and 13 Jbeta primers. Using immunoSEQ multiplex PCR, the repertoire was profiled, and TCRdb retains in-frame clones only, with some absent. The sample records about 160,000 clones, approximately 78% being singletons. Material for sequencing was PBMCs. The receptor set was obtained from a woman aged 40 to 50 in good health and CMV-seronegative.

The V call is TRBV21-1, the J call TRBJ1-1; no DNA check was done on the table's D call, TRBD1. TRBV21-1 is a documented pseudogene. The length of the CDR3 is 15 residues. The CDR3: CASSKGGQGNTEAFF. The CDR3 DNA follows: TGTGCCAGCAGCAAGGGGGGACAGGGAAACACTGAAGCTTTCTTT.

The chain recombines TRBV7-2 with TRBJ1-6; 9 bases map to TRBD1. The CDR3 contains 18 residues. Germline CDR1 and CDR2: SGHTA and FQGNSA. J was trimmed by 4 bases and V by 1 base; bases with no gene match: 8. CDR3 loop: CASSLEWDRVGYNSPLHF. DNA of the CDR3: TGTGCCAGCAGCTTAGAATGGGACAGGGTGGGTTATAATTCACCCCTCCACTTT.

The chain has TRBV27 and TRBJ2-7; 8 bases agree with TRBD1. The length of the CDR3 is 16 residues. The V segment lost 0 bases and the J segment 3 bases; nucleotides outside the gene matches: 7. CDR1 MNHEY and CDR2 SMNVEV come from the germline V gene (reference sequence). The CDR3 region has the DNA TGTGCCAGCAGTTTATCTCCAGGGGGCTGGTTCTACGAGCAGTACTTC. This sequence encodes CASSLSPGGWFYEQYF.

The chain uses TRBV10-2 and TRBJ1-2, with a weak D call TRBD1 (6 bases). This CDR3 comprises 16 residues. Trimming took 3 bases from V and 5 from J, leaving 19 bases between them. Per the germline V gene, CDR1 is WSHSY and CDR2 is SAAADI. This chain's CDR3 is CASSDLGQRESYGYTF. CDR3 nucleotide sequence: TGCGCCAGCAGTGATCTAGGACAGCGAGAGTCTTATGGCTACACCTTC.

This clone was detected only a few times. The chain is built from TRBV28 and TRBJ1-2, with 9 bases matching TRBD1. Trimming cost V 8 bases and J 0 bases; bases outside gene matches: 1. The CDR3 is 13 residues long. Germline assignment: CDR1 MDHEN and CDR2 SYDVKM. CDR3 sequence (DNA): TGTGCCAGCTGGACAGGGGCTAACTATGGCTACACCTTC. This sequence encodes CASWTGANYGYTF.

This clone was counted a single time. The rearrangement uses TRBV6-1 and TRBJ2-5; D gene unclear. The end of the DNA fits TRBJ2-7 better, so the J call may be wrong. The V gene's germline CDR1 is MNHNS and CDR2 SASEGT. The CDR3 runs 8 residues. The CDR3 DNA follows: TGTGCTACCTACGAGCAGTACTTC. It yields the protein CATYEQYF.

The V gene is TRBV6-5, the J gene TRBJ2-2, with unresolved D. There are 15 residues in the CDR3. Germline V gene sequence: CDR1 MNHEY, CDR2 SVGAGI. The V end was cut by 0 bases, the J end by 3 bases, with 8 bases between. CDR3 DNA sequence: TGTGCCAGCAGTTACTCGTCTAGTTACACCGGGGAGCTGTTTTTT. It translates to CASSYSSSYTGELFF.

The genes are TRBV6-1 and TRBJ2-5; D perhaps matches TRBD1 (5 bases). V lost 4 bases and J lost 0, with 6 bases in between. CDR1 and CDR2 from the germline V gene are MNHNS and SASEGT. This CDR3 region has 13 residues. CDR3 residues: CASSGTYQETQYF. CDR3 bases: TGTGCCAGCAGTGGGACATACCAAGAGACCCAGTACTTC.

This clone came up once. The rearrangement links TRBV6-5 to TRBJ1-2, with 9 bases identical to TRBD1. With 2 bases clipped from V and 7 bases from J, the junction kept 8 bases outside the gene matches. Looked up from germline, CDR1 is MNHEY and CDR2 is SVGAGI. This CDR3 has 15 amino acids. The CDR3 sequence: CASSYSRDRVFGYTF. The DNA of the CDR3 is TGTGCCAGCAGTTACAGCCGGGACAGGGTTTTTGGCTACACCTTC.

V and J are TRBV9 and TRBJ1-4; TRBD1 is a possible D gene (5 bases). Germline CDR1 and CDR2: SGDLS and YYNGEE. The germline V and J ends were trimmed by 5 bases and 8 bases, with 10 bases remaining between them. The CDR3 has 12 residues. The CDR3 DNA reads TGTGCCAGCAGGGGAAAGGGGGAAAAACTGTTTTTT. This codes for CASRGKGEKLFF.

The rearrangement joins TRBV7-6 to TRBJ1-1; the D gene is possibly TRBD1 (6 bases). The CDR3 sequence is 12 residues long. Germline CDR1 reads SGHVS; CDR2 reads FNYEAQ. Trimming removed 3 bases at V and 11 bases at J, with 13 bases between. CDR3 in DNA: TGTGCCAGCAGCTTGGAGGGGGGGAGGGCTTTCTTT. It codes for CASSLEGGRAFF.

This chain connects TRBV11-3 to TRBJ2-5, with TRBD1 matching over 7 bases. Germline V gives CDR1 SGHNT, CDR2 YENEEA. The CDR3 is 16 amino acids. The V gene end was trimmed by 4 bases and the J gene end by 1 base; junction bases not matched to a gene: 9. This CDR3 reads CASSSTGIEFQETQYF. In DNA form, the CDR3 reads TGTGCCAGCAGCTCGACAGGGATAGAATTCCAAGAGACCCAGTACTTC.

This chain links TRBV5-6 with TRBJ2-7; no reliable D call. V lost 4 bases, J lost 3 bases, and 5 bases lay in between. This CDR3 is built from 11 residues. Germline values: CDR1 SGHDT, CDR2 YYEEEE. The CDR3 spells CASSLNYEQYF. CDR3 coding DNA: TGTGCCAGCAGCCTTAACTACGAGCAGTACTTC. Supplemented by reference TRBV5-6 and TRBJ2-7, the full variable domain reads DAGVTQSPTHLIKTRGQQVTLRCSPKSGHDTVSWYQQALGQGPQFIFQYYEEEERQRGNFPDRFSGHQFPNYSSELNVNALLLGDSALYLCASSLNYEQYFGPGTRLTVT.

In DNA, the CDR3 is TGCACCAGCAGCCATCTCCAGGGGCGCTACGAGCAGTACTTC. Translated, it gives CTSSHLQGRYEQYF. The rearrangement links TRBV1 to TRBJ2-7; the table's D call, TRBD1, has no DNA check behind it. TRBV1 is tagged as a pseudogene. CDR3 length equals 14 residues.

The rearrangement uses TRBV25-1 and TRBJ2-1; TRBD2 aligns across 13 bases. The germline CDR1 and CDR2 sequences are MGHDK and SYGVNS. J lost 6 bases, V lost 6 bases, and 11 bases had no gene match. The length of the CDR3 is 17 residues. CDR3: CASSETIGTSGTNEQFF. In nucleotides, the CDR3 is TGTGCCAGCAGCGAAACGATAGGGACTAGCGGGACCAATGAGCAGTTCTTC.

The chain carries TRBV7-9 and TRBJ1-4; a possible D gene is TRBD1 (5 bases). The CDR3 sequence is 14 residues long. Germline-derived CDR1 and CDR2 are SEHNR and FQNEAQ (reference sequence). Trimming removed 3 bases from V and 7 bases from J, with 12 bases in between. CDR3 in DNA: TGTGCCAGCAGCTTGAGCCAGGGAGGTGAAAAACTGTTTTTT. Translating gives CASSLSQGGEKLFF.

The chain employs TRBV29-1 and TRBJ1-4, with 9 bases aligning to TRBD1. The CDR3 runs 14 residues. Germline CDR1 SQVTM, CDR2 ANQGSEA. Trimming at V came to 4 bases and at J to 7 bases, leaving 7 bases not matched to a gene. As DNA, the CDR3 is TGCAGCGTTGGTAAGGGACAGGGAGGTGAAAAACTGTTTTTT. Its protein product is CSVGKGQGGEKLFF.

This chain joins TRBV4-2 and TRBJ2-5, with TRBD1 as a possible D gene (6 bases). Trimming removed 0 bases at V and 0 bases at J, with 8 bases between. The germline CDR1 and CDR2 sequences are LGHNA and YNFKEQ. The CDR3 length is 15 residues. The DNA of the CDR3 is TGTGCCAGCAGCCAAGAATACAGGGACCAAGAGACCCAGTACTTC. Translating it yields CASSQEYRDQETQYF.

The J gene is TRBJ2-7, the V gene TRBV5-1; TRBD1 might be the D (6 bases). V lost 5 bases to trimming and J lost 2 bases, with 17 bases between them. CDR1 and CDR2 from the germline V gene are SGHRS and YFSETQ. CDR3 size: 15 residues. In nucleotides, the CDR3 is TGCGCCAGCAGAAAAGTGACAGGAGAGACCTACGAGCAGTACTTC. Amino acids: CASRKVTGETYEQYF.

CDR3 nucleotides: TGTGCCAGCAGCCCGACAGCGGGGGGGCTGGGAACAGATACGCAGTATTTT. Its protein product is CASSPTAGGLGTDTQYF. The gene calls are TRBV5-4 and TRBJ2-3; 10 nucleotides line up with TRBD2. V lost 4 bases and J lost 3; bases outside the gene matches: 11. This CDR3 comprises 17 residues. Germline-derived CDR1 and CDR2 are SGHNT and YYREEE (reference sequence).

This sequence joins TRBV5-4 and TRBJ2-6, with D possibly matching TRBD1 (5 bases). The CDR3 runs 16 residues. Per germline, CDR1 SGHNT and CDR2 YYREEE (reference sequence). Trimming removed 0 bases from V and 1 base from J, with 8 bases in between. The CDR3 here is CASSLVRVSGANVLTF. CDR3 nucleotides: TGTGCCAGCAGCTTGGTCAGGGTTTCTGGGGCCAACGTCCTGACTTTC.

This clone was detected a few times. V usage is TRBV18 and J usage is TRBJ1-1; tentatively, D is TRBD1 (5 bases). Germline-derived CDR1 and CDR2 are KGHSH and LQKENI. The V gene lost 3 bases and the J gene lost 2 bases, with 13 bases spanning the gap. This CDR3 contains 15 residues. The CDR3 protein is CASSPTNTGNTEAFF. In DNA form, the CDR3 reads TGTGCCAGCTCACCCACCAACACAGGAAACACTGAAGCTTTCTTT.

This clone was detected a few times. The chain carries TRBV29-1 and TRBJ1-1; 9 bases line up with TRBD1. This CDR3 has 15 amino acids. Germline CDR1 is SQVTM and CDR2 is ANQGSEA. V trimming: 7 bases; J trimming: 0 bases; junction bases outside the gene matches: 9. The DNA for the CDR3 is TGCAGCGCTGGACAGGGGTGGGGCATGAACACTGAAGCTTTCTTT. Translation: CSAGQGWGMNTEAFF.

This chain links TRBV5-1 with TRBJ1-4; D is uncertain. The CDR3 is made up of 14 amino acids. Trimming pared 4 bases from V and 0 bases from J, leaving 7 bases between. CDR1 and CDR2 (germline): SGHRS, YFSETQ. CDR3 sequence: CASSPDSTNEKLFF. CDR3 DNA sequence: TGCGCCAGCAGCCCAGATTCAACTAATGAAAAACTGTTTTTT. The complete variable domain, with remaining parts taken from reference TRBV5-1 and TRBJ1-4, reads KAGVTQTPRYLIKTRGQQVTLSCSPISGHRSVSWYQQTPGQGLQFLFEYFSETQRNKGNFPGRFSGRQFSNSRSEMNVSTLELGDSALYLCASSPDSTNEKLFFGSGTQLSVL.

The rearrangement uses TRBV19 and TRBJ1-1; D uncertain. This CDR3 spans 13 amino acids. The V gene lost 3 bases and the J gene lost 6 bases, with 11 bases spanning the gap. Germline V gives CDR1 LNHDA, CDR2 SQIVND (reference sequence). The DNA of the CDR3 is TGTGCCAGTAGTATCTCTGGGCTCGCTGAAGCTTTCTTT. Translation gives CASSISGLAEAFF.